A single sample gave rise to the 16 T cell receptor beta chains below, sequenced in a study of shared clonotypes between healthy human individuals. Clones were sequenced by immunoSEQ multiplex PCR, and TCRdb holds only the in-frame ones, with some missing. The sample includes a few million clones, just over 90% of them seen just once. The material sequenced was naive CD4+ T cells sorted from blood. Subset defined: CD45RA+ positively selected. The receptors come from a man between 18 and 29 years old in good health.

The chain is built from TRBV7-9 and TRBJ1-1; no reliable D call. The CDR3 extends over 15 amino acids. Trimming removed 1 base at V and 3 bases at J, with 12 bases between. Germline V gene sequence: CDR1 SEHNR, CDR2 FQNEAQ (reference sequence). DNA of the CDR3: TGTGCCAGCAGCTTAGTGACGTTCGTCGACACTGAAGCTTTCTTT. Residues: CASSLVTFVDTEAFF.

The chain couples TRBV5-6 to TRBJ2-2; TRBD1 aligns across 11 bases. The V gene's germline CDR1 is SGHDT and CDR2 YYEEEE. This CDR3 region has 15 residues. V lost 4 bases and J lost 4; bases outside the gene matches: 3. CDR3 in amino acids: CASSTGTGGTGELFF. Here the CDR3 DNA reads TGTGCCAGCAGCACCGGGACAGGGGGCACCGGGGAGCTGTTTTTT.

The CDR3 DNA reads TGTGCCAGCAGCCCAACAGGGGGTACCTCCTACAATGAGCAGTTCTTC. As protein: CASSPTGGTSYNEQFF. The rearrangement uses TRBV5-4 and TRBJ2-1; TRBD1 agrees at 8 bases. The germline V gene encodes CDR1 SGHNT and CDR2 YYREEE (reference sequence). J was trimmed by 0 bases and V by 4 bases; bases with no gene match: 6. The CDR3 is 16 residues long.

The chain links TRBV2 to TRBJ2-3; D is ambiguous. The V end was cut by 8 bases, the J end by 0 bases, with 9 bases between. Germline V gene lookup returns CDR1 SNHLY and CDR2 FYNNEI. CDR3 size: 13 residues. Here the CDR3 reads CASLGRSTDTQYF. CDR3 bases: TGTGCCAGCCTGGGCAGGAGCACAGATACGCAGTATTTT. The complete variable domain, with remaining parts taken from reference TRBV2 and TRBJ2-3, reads EPEVTQTPSHQVTQMGQEVILRCVPISNHLYFYWYRQILGQKVEFLVSFYNNEISEKSEIFDDQFSVERPDGSNFTLKIRSTKLEDSAMYFCASLGRSTDTQYFGPGTRLTVL.

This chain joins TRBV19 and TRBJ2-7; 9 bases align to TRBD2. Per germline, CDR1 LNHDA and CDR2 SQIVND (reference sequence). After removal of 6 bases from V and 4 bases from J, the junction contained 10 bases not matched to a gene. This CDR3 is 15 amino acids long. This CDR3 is CASREASSGMYEQYF. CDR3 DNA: TGTGCCAGTAGGGAGGCGTCTAGCGGGATGTACGAGCAGTACTTC.

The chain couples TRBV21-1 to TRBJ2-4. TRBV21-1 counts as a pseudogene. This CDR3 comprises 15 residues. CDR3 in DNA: TGTGCCAGCAGCAAAACAGACTCGACCAAAAACATTCAGTACTTC. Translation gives CASSKTDSTKNIQYF.

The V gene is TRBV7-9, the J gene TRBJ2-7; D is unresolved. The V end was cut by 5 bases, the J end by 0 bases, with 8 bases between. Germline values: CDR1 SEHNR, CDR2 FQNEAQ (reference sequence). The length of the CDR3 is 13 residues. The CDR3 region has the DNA TGTGCCAGCAGCCTAACAGACTCCTACGAGCAGTACTTC. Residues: CASSLTDSYEQYF.

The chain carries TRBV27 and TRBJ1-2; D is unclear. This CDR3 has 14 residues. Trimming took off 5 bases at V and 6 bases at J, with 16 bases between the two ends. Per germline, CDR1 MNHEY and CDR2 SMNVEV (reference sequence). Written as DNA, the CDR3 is TGTGCCAGCAGTCCGACCTCAGGTTTCAATGGCTACACCTTC. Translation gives CASSPTSGFNGYTF.

The CDR3 DNA reads TGTGCCAGCAGTCCCCGACAGGCGATTAATATTAACTATGGCTACACCTTC. It yields the protein CASSPRQAININYGYTF. The gene calls are TRBV2 and TRBJ1-2; a weak D match, TRBD1 (6 bases). The germline V gene has CDR1 SNHLY and CDR2 FYNNEI. The CDR3 spans 17 residues. Trimming left V 5 bases short and J 1 base short, with 20 bases between. Supplemented by reference TRBV2 and TRBJ1-2, the full variable domain reads EPEVTQTPSHQVTQMGQEVILRCVPISNHLYFYWYRQILGQKVEFLVSFYNNEISEKSEIFDDQFSVERPDGSNFTLKIRSTKLEDSAMYFCASSPRQAININYGYTFGSGTRLTVV.

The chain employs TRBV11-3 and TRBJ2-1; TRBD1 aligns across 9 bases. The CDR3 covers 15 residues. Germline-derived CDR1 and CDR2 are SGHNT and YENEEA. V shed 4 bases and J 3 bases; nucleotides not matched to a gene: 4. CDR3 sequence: CASSSRTGDYNEQFF. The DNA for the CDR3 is TGTGCCAGCAGCTCCCGGACAGGGGACTACAATGAGCAGTTCTTC.

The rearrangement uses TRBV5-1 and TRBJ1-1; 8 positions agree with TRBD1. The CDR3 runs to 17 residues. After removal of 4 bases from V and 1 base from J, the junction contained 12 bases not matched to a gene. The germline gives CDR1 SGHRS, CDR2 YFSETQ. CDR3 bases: TGCGCCAGCAGCCCGGGGGGGACAGGAAGTAAGAACACTGAAGCTTTCTTT. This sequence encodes CASSPGGTGSKNTEAFF.

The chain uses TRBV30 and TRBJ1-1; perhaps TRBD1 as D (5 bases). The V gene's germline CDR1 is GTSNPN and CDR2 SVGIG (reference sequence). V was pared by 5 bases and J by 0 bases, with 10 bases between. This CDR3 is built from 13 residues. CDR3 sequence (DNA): TGTGCCTGGGGGGACGGAATGAACACTGAAGCTTTCTTT. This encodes CAWGDGMNTEAFF.

The CDR3 sequence: CASSLQDSGANVLTF. The CDR3 region has the DNA TGTGCCAGCTCATTACAGGACTCTGGGGCCAACGTCCTGACTTTC. V and J are TRBV18 and TRBJ2-6, with TRBD1 as a possible D gene (5 bases). The CDR3 length is 15 residues. Trimming cost V 5 bases and J 0 bases, with 8 bases left between them. The V gene's germline CDR1 is KGHSH and CDR2 LQKENI.

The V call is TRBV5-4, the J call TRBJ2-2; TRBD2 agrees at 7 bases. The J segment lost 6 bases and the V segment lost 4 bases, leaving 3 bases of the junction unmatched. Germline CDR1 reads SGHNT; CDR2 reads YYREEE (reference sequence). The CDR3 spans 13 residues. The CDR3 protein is CASSGTSAGELFF. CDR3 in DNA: TGTGCCAGCAGCGGAACTAGCGCCGGGGAGCTGTTTTTT.

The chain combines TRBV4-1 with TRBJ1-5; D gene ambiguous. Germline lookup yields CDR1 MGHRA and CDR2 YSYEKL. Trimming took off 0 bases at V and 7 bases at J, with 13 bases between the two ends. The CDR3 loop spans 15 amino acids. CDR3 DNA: TGCGCCAGCAGCCAAGACAGTCTGGCCAGGCAGCCCCAGCATTTT. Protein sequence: CASSQDSLARQPQHF.

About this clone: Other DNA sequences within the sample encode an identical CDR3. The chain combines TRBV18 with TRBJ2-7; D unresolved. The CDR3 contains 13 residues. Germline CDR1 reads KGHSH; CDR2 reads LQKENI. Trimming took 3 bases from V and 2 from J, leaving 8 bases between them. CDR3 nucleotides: TGTGCCAGCTCACCTCCCAGTACCTACGAGCAGTACTTC. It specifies CASSPPSTYEQYF.